This T cell receptor (beta chain) derives from a study of shared clonotypes between healthy human individuals. About the study: A couple of female and three male donors aged 18 to 49 were enrolled.

The CDR3 spans 14 residues. CDR1 and CDR2 from the germline V gene are GTSNPN and SVGIG (reference sequence). Trimming took off 5 bases at V and 0 bases at J, with 10 bases between the two ends. Per sorted-subset replicate PCR, input was approximately 210 ng DNA, representing roughly 28,000 T cell genomes. Sequencing used immunoSEQ multiplex PCR; TCRdb keeps in-frame clones, though not all of them. This table holds 950,000 to 1,300,000 clones, around four fifths found once. The sequence was collected from a man in his late teens or twenties in good health. Input material: memory CD4+ T cells sorted from blood. The subset denotes: CD45RA-negative fraction. V usage is TRBV30 and J usage is TRBJ1-4, with D possibly matching TRBD1 (6 bases). Here the CDR3 DNA reads TGTGCCTGGCAGGGGCAGACAACTAATGAAAAACTGTTTTTT. Translated, it gives CAWQGQTTNEKLFF. The full variable domain, in which reference TRBV30 and TRBJ1-4 provide the parts outside the CDR3, is SQTIHQWPATLVQPVGSPLSLECTVEGTSNPNLYWYRQAAGRGLQLLFYSVGIGQISSEVPQNLSASRPQDRQFILSSKKLLLSDSGFYLCAWQGQTTNEKLFFGSGTQLSVL.